The clone carrying this T cell receptor (beta chain) was picked up a small number of times. Its cognate antigen is unknown. Researchers isolated at least 6.5 million PBMCs per sample. PCR was performed a second time for about 6 to 12 cycles using a sample-barcoded 5' primer and a J-beta primer mix. A single record per CDR3 protein comes from TCRdb applying MiXCR to the 5' RACE reads. This table holds hundreds of thousands of distinct CDR3 sequences, roughly 48% found once. These data originate in a study of blood T cells in healthy people across ages. Study findings and constraints: Researchers judged that diversity estimates from one million T cells fell short of true values. A strong correlation was seen between TCR beta diversity and naive T cell percentage.

Sequencing was performed on blood. This clonotype was sampled from a man aged 30-40 years in good health.

CDR3 in amino acids: CASGLQGGEKLFF. CDR3 DNA sequence: TGTGCCAGCGGACTACAGGGAGGTGAAAAACTGTTTTTT. V usage is TRBV12-3 or TRBV12-4 and J usage is TRBJ1-4; tentatively, D is TRBD1 (6 bases). The V gene lost 8 bases and the J gene lost 7 bases, with 14 bases spanning the gap. The CDR3 length is 13 residues.